This TCR beta chain was captured in a study of blood T cell repertoires in COVID-19. Study-level information: Sample material is recorded as cDNA or gDNA derived from T cells, B-cell-depleted T cells, or PBMCs.

Measured with immunoSEQ multiplex PCR; TCRdb has only the in-frame clones, and not every one. The data contain more than 150,000 clones, approximately 80% of them seen just once; the ten biggest clones take up approximately 15%. Clinical history reported by participants formed the basis on which cohorts were assigned. CDR3 length: 12 residues. Trimming left V 5 bases short and J 4 bases short, with 6 bases between. The germline V gene encodes CDR1 SGHVS and CDR2 FNYEAQ. This TCR was sampled from a man aged 55-75 years who had been exposed to COVID-19. The chain uses TRBV7-6 and TRBJ2-1, with D hard to call. The sample was PBMCs or T cells enriched from blood (not recorded which). CDR3 DNA: TGTGCCAGCAGCCCAAATTACAATGAGCAGTTCTTC. It translates to CASSPNYNEQFF.